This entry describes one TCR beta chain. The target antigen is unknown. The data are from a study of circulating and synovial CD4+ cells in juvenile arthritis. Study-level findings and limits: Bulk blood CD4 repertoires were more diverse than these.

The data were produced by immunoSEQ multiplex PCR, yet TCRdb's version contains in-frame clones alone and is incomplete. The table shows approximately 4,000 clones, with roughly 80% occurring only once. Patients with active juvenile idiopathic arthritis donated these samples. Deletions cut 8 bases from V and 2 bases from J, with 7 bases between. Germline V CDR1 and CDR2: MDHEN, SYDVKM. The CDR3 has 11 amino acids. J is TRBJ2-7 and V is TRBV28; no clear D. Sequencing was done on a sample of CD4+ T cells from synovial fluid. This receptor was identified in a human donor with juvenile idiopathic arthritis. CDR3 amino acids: CASQLAYEQYF. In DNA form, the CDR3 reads TGTGCCAGCCAACTTGCCTACGAGCAGTACTTC.